Each of the 18 T cell receptor beta chains below was sequenced from the same sample in a study of response to subunit inactivated influenza vaccine. TCRdb used MiXCR to reprocess the RT-PCR reads, holding one entry per CDR3 protein. Among some 550,000 distinct CDR3 sequences listed, around a quarter were seen once. In addition, the sample was reused for a study of T cells expressing NK-cell markers. This second study notes: The TCR beta cDNA came from 5'RACE template switching with UMIs.

Source: CD4+ T cells sorted from PBMCs, taken less than 13 days after vaccination. The origin of the receptors is a man aged 50 to 59 who received an inactivated influenza vaccine.

This clonotype was seen many times. V usage is TRBV6-2 or TRBV6-3 and J usage is TRBJ2-7; 7 bases align to TRBD1. CDR3 length: 13 residues. Losses at the gene ends were 6 bases for V and 4 bases for J; bases not matched to a gene: 6. Germline V gene lookup returns CDR1 MNHEY and CDR2 SVGEGT. CDR3 in DNA: TGTGCCAGCAGCCGGACAGGTCGATACGAGCAGTACTTC. Amino acids: CASSRTGRYEQYF.

The V call is TRBV3-1, the J call TRBJ2-7, with a tentative D call TRBD2 (5 bases). Germline lookup yields CDR1 LGHDT and CDR2 YNNKEL (reference sequence). The V end lost 1 base, the J end lost 1 base, and 8 bases lay between the germline ends. The CDR3 sequence is 14 residues long. The CDR3, as DNA: TGTGCCAGCAGCCAAGTCCTAGCTTCCTACGAGCAGTACTTC. Translation: CASSQVLASYEQYF.

This clonotype was seen a handful of times. The chain has TRBV20-1 and TRBJ2-3, with a tentative D call TRBD2 (5 bases). Germline assignment: CDR1 DFQATT and CDR2 SNEGSKA (reference sequence). V was pared by 0 bases and J by 0 bases, with 13 bases between. The CDR3 sequence is 16 residues long. The CDR3 nucleotides are TGCAGTGCTAGAGATCTTATGGGCGGGAGCACAGATACGCAGTATTTT. This translates into CSARDLMGGSTDTQYF.

This clonotype was recorded a few times. The J gene is TRBJ2-4, the V gene TRBV12-3 or TRBV12-4; D could derive from TRBD1 or TRBD2 (7 bases each). This CDR3 has 15 residues. Trimming pared 6 bases from V and 0 bases from J, leaving 12 bases between. The DNA for the CDR3 is TGTGCCAGCAGCTCAGGGGGGGTAGCCAAAAACATTCAGTACTTC. It is translated as CASSSGGVAKNIQYF.

This clonotype was picked up a small number of times. This chain joins TRBV5-1 and TRBJ2-3, with no clear D. The germline V gene has CDR1 SGHRS and CDR2 YFSETQ. The CDR3 has 15 residues. V was trimmed by 6 bases and J by 6 bases, leaving 20 bases between them. CDR3 nucleotides: TGCGCCAGCACCCTGGGAATAGCAAGGGTTGATACGCAGTATTTT. Translation: CASTLGIARVDTQYF.

The chain couples TRBV7-8 to TRBJ1-5, with D perhaps matching TRBD1 (6 bases). V was shortened by 5 bases and J by 0 bases, with 11 bases between the two germline ends. The germline V gene encodes CDR1 SGHVS and CDR2 FQNEAQ. The CDR3 extends over 15 amino acids. CDR3 in DNA: TGTGCCAGCAGCCCCCGGACAGTTAGCAATCAGCCCCAGCATTTT. Protein product: CASSPRTVSNQPQHF.

This clonotype appeared a few times. The J gene is TRBJ2-5, the V gene TRBV20-1; TRBD1 matches at 8 bases. Germline V lookup: CDR1 DFQATT, CDR2 SNEGSKA (reference sequence). This CDR3 spans 13 amino acids. V dropped 8 bases and J dropped 1; count of bases not matched to a gene: 6. The CDR3 DNA sequence: TGCAGTTCGAACAGGGGGGCCCAAGAGACCCAGTACTTC. This sequence encodes CSSNRGAQETQYF.

The chain combines TRBV28 with TRBJ2-3; maybe TRBD2 (5 bases). The CDR3 runs to 16 residues. V shed 5 bases and J shed 1 base, with 16 bases lying between them. Germline V gene lookup returns CDR1 MDHEN and CDR2 SYDVKM. CDR3 coding DNA: TGTGCCAGCAGTCCGAGTTTACGGGGTGGCACAGATACGCAGTATTTT. Translation gives CASSPSLRGGTDTQYF.

This sequence joins TRBV30 and TRBJ1-4; a possible D gene is TRBD1 (5 bases). CDR1 is GTSNPN and CDR2 is SVGIG in the germline V gene (reference sequence). Trimming left V 3 bases short and J 7 bases short, with 18 bases between. This CDR3 spans 15 amino acids. The CDR3 is CAWRTPQGGGEKLFF. CDR3 DNA sequence: TGTGCCTGGAGGACTCCGCAGGGTGGTGGTGAAAAACTGTTTTTT.

The chain links TRBV30 to TRBJ2-1; 7 bases align to TRBD2. V shed 3 bases, J shed 7 bases, and the junction held 15 bases outside the gene matches. Looked up from germline, CDR1 is GTSNPN and CDR2 is SVGIG (reference sequence). The CDR3 runs to 16 residues. The CDR3 is CAWRARPMGGRNEQFF. The CDR3 DNA follows: TGTGCCTGGAGGGCTCGCCCAATGGGGGGGAGGAATGAGCAGTTCTTC. The full variable domain, its missing parts supplied by reference TRBV30 and TRBJ2-1, is SQTIHQWPATLVQPVGSPLSLECTVEGTSNPNLYWYRQAAGRGLQLLFYSVGIGQISSEVPQNLSASRPQDRQFILSSKKLLLSDSGFYLCAWRARPMGGRNEQFFGPGTRLTVL.

This chain joins TRBV10-3 and TRBJ2-6; D is perhaps TRBD1 or TRBD2 (5 bases each). The ends were cut back, 6 bases at V and 4 bases at J, with 16 bases in the middle. CDR3 length equals 16 residues. Germline V CDR1 and CDR2: ENHRY, SYGVKD. The CDR3 DNA reads TGTGCCATCAGGAGGCAGGGAGCCTGGGGGGCCAACGTCCTGACTTTC. Protein: CAIRRQGAWGANVLTF.

This clonotype was seen only a few times. The rearrangement uses TRBV6-2 or TRBV6-3 and TRBJ2-1; unclear D gene. V lost 7 bases and J lost 6, with 7 bases in between. This CDR3 comprises 11 residues. Germline lookup yields CDR1 MNHEY and CDR2 SVGEGT. CDR3: CASKDFNEQFF. CDR3 DNA sequence: TGTGCCAGCAAGGATTTCAATGAGCAGTTCTTC.

This clonotype was observed a handful of times. The V call is TRBV3-1, the J call TRBJ1-1, with 7 nucleotides matching TRBD1. The CDR3 is made up of 13 amino acids. V gave up 1 base and J gave up 10 bases; unmatched junction bases: 6. Per germline, CDR1 LGHDT and CDR2 YNNKEL (reference sequence). CDR3 residues: CASSQGDSRGAFF. Written as DNA, the CDR3 is TGTGCCAGCAGCCAAGGGGACAGTCGAGGAGCTTTCTTT.

This clonotype was seen a few times. CDR3 residues: CASSLFLNEQFF. CDR3 sequence (DNA): TGTGCCAGCAGTTTATTTTTGAATGAGCAGTTCTTC. The gene calls are TRBV28 and TRBJ2-1; no reliable D call. Germline V CDR1 and CDR2: MDHEN, SYDVKM. Trimming pared 1 base from V and 7 bases from J, leaving 5 bases between. CDR3 length: 12 residues.

The rearrangement joins TRBV6-1 to TRBJ1-5; D might be TRBD1 (6 bases). Per germline, CDR1 MNHNS and CDR2 SASEGT. The CDR3 loop spans 17 amino acids. Between the trimmed V and J ends, which lost 6 bases and 2 bases, there was a span of 20 bases. CDR3 in amino acids: CASRSTGPGVGNQPQHF. DNA of the CDR3: TGTGCCAGCAGATCCACAGGGCCCGGTGTCGGCAATCAGCCCCAGCATTTT.

Details on this clonotype: A much larger clone lies a single base off, so this may be a read error. The chain uses TRBV10-3 and TRBJ2-5; D is undetermined. The V end lost 2 bases, the J end lost 5 bases, and 3 bases lay between the germline ends. CDR1 is ENHRY, CDR2 SYGVKD, per germline. This CDR3 is 11 amino acids long. The CDR3 DNA reads as TGTGCCATCAGTGAGACGGAGACCCAGTACTTC. Its protein is CAISETETQYF.

This clonotype was detected a few times. This sequence joins TRBV18 and TRBJ1-2; no reliable D call. Trimming left V 2 bases short and J 5 bases short, with 12 bases between. The CDR3 contains 14 residues. Germline assignment: CDR1 KGHSH and CDR2 LQKENI. In DNA, the CDR3 is TGTGCCAGCTCACCAAATTCCAGGAGGTATGGCTACACCTTC. Its protein is CASSPNSRRYGYTF.

This clonotype appeared a few times. The rearrangement joins TRBV5-1 to TRBJ2-3, with TRBD2 as a possible D gene (5 bases). The germline V gene has CDR1 SGHRS and CDR2 YFSETQ. V dropped 7 bases and J dropped 0 bases, with 12 bases sitting between them. This CDR3 is built from 14 residues. CDR3 loop: CASQTSGSTDTQYF. The CDR3 DNA reads TGCGCCAGCCAGACTTCGGGGAGCACAGATACGCAGTATTTT. The full variable domain, with the rest looked up from reference TRBV5-1 and TRBJ2-3, is KAGVTQTPRYLIKTRGQQVTLSCSPISGHRSVSWYQQTPGQGLQFLFEYFSETQRNKGNFPGRFSGRQFSNSRSEMNVSTLELGDSALYLCASQTSGSTDTQYFGPGTRLTVL.